The 5 T cell receptor beta chains given below trace back to one sample, sequenced in a study of CD8+ T cells in alopecia areata. The sequencing template was cDNA reverse transcribed from extracted RNA. The data were produced by immunoSEQ multiplex PCR, yet TCRdb's version contains in-frame clones alone and is incomplete. The repertoire holds over 150,000 clones, with approximately 60% as singletons. Sequencing input: CD8+ T cells sorted from blood. The receptors shown here come from a human donor in good health.

CDR3 in DNA: TGCGCCAGCAGCCAAGATTTCGGGGGGGACTACGAGCAGTACTTC. Its protein product is CASSQDFGGDYEQYF. The V call is TRBV4-1, the J call TRBJ2-7; TRBD2 matches at 8 bases. With 0 bases clipped from V and 3 bases from J, the junction kept 4 bases outside the gene matches. The CDR3 is 15 residues long. Germline V gene sequence: CDR1 MGHRA, CDR2 YSYEKL.

With regard to this clone: The sample carries other DNA sequences with the same CDR3. This sequence joins TRBV6-5 and TRBJ2-5, with a weak D call TRBD1 (6 bases). This CDR3 spans 13 amino acids. The germline V gene encodes CDR1 MNHEY and CDR2 SVGAGI. V was cut by 6 bases and J by 5 bases, with 13 bases left in between. CDR3 DNA: TGTGCCAGCAGATCGACAGGACAGGAGACCCAGTACTTC. It encodes CASRSTGQETQYF.

The J gene is TRBJ1-1, the V gene TRBV25-1, with D possibly TRBD1 on 6 matching bases. Germline CDR1 is MGHDK and CDR2 is SYGVNS. The CDR3 has 12 amino acids. Trimming took off 6 bases at V and 2 bases at J, with 7 bases between the two ends. The CDR3 DNA reads as TGTGCCAGCAGGGACAGCAACACTGAAGCTTTCTTT. As protein: CASRDSNTEAFF.

The chain recombines TRBV7-9 with TRBJ1-4, with D maybe TRBD1 (6 bases). Trimming cost V 4 bases and J 8 bases, with 14 bases left between them. The CDR3 length is 14 residues. Germline CDR1 reads SEHNR; CDR2 reads FQNEAQ (reference sequence). The CDR3 loop is CASSSRGGREKLFF. For the CDR3, the DNA is TGTGCCAGCAGCTCCAGAGGGGGACGAGAAAAACTGTTTTTT.

This chain uses TRBV2 with TRBJ2-1, with TRBD2 matching over 11 bases. V was pared by 10 bases and J by 4 bases, with 6 bases of the junction left unmatched. This CDR3 has 14 amino acids. Germline CDR1 is SNHLY and CDR2 is FYNNEI. CDR3 loop: CAIVSGGAYNEQFF. The CDR3 coding sequence is TGTGCCATCGTTAGCGGGGGGGCATACAATGAGCAGTTCTTC.